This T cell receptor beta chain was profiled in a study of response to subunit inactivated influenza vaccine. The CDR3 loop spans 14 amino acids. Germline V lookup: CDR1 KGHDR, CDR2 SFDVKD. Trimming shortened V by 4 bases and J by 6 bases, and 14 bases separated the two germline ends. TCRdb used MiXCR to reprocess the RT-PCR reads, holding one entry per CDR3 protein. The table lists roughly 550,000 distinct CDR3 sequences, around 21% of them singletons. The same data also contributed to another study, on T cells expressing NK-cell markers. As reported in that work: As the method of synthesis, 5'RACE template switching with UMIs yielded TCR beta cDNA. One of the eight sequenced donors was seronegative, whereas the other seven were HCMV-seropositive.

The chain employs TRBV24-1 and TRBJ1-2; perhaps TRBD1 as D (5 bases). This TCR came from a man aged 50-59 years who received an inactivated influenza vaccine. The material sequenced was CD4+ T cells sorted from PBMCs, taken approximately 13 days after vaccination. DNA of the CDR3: TGTGCCACCAGTGACTCCCGGACACCCCATGGCTACACCTTC. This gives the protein CATSDSRTPHGYTF.